The source of this T cell receptor (beta chain) is a study of blood T cell repertoires in COVID-19. Study in general: Sites in the United States, Italy and Spain provided acute and convalescent COVID-19 samples.

Some clones are missing from TCRdb's copy, which holds only in-frame ones; the method was immunoSEQ multiplex PCR. The repertoire includes roughly 100,000 clones, over 75% of them detected once, and approximately 18% sits in the top ten. The sequenced material came from peripheral blood. This TCR derives from a human donor in a cohort sampled during active COVID-19.

The CDR3, as DNA: TGTGCCAGCATGGGACACAACTCCTACGAGCAGTACTTC. Its protein is CASMGHNSYEQYF. The rearrangement links TRBV27 to TRBJ2-7; D possibly corresponds to TRBD1 (6 bases). V lost 7 bases and J 0 bases, leaving 10 bases between the germline ends. Germline lookup yields CDR1 MNHEY and CDR2 SMNVEV (reference sequence). CDR3 length: 13 amino acids.